Listed below are T cell receptor beta chains from one sample, sequenced in a study of T cell changes during pregnancy in multiple sclerosis. Sequencing used immunoSEQ multiplex PCR; TCRdb keeps in-frame clones, though not all of them. The sample has 20,000 to 25,000 clones, around nine tenths seen once. The sample here was CD8+ T cells from peripheral blood mononuclear cells, taken in the first trimester of pregnancy. These receptors were taken from a female donor with multiple sclerosis, enrolled in a pregnancy study. Each CDR3 is given without its conserved first and last residue.

V	J	CDR3
TRBV5-1	TRBJ2-3	ASSWAGLEQDTQY
TRBV9	TRBJ2-1	ASSVTSGGYNEQF
TRBV19	TRBJ2-1	ASRPQGNPYNEQF
TRBV2	TRBJ2-3	ASSASGTSGQGPTDTQY
TRBV7-6	TRBJ2-2	ASSPSSGELF
TRBV9	TRBJ2-6	ASSGYQGAGGANVLT
TRBV29-1	TRBJ1-2	SVVGVSGTDVYGYT
TRBV7-9	TRBJ1-1	ASSLSDTEAF
TRBV27	TRBJ1-2	ASSVYRPQGFYGYT
TRBV4-1	TRBJ2-5	ASSQDEATEETQY
TRBV6-1	TRBJ1-5	ASRYRESSNQPQH
TRBV4-3	TRBJ1-1	ASSQGTGDYTEAF
TRBV11-2	TRBJ2-3	ASSYSIGLAGFTDTQY
TRBV4-3	TRBJ2-1	ASSQERWPGNEQF
TRBV7-2	TRBJ2-7	ASSGAGGGSYEQY
TRBV10-3	TRBJ2-3	AISDTVGGTRSTDTQY
TRBV9	TRBJ2-1	ASSAGGNYNEQF
TRBV28	TRBJ2-3	ASSFGERPTDTQY
TRBV10-3	TRBJ2-7	ATGGQGSYEQY
TRBV9	TRBJ2-1	ASSVEGGRNYEQF
TRBV29-1	TRBJ2-3	SVAQLTDTQY
TRBV4-2	TRBJ2-7	ASSQETTGRGRYEQY
TRBV4-1	TRBJ2-7	ASSQWFPSSTYEQY
TRBV29-1	TRBJ1-1	SADSMNTEAF
TRBV7-9	TRBJ1-3	ASSNDRDGNTIY
TRBV4-3	TRBJ2-3	ASSQTSGTYTDTQY
TRBV19	TRBJ2-7	ASSHGPGNAYEQY
TRBV28	TRBJ1-5	ASSWDRSNQPQH
TRBV27	TRBJ2-3	ASSPNRLASTDTQY
TRBV5-1	TRBJ2-7	ASSLGEGSDYEQY
TRBV4-3	TRBJ2-7	ASSQGLGVYEQY
TRBV30	TRBJ1-1	AWSVRQSFTEAF
TRBV7-8	TRBJ1-5	ASSKLQGDHSNQPQH
TRBV5-4	TRBJ2-1	ANPPDRDSIWQF
TRBV2	TRBJ2-7	ANSEEDGGYEQY
TRBV4-1	TRBJ2-1	ASSLYSNEQF
TRBV28	TRBJ2-1	ASSPSPGTSDNEQF
TRBV28	TRBJ2-7	ASSGLAEIPYEQY
TRBV27	TRBJ2-7	ASSLSLAGVYEQY
TRBV5-1	TRBJ2-3	ASSTRDRVTDTQY
TRBV27	TRBJ2-1	ASSLGAPMVYEQF
TRBV11-2	TRBJ2-3	ASSLDLQGLDTQY
TRBV4-2	TRBJ2-6	ASSQESGTGANVLT
TRBV19	TRBJ1-4	ASSTRPGQGREKLF
TRBV7-9	TRBJ2-7	ASSFTGTAYEQY
TRBV4-1	TRBJ2-1	ASSQDRGTGGNEQF
TRBV28	TRBJ1-2	ASSFGTGYGYT
TRBV7-3	TRBJ1-1	ASSRAGTSTEAF
TRBV28	TRBJ2-1	ASRGDRGYNEQF
TRBV7-9	TRBJ2-5	ASSWAQETQY
TRBV6-5	TRBJ2-2	ASSYGSPGELF
TRBV7-9	TRBJ2-7	ASSLPSPGEQY
TRBV5-8	TRBJ2-1	ASSLVYPSYNEQF